This entry is about one T cell receptor beta chain. Antigen: not known. This entry comes from a study of cytotoxic CD8 clonotypes in ibrutinib-treated CLL. Notes on the study in general: Clonality increased at ibrutinib response, then returned toward baseline at progression. Sample timing was unmatched between remission and later-progressing patients; lymph nodes unstudied. While tracking circulating CD8+ T-cell counts, baseline clonality exceeded that of age-matched healthy donors.

The germline V gene encodes CDR1 SGHTA and CDR2 FQGNSA. With 1 base clipped from V and 6 bases from J, the junction kept 9 bases outside the gene matches. The CDR3 length is 15 residues. Libraries of TCR beta were made from around 1.8 micrograms of genomic DNA that came from cryopreserved PBMCs. TCRdb's table, derived via immunoSEQ multiplex PCR, lists solely in-frame clones and lacks some. The profile covers about 24,000 clones, with under 85% appearing a single time and 9% taken by the ten largest. The origin of this receptor is a human donor with chronic lymphocytic leukemia. The V call is TRBV7-2, the J call TRBJ2-7; 7 bases fit TRBD2. The input for sequencing was PBMCs, taken before ibrutinib treatment. CDR3 sequence: CASSLVGGGPPEQYF. CDR3 bases: TGTGCCAGCAGCTTAGTGGGGGGAGGGCCGCCCGAGCAGTACTTC.